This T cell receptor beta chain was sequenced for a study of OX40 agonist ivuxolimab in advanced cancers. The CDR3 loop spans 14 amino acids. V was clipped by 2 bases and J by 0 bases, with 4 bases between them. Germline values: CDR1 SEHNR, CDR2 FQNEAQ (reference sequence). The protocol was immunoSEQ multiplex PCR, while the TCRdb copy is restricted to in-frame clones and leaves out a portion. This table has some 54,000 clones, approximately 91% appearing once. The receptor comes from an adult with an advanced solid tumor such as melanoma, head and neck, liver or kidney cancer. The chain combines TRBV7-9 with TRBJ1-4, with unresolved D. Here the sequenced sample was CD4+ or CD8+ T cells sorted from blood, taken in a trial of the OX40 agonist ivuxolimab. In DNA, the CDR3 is TGTGCCAGCAGCTTACTATCAACTAATGAAAAACTGTTTTTT. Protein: CASSLLSTNEKLFF.